This T cell receptor beta chain originates from a study of cytomegalovirus exposure and HLA in healthy donors. Primers: 60 Vbeta forward and 13 Jbeta reverse. The data were produced by immunoSEQ multiplex PCR, yet TCRdb's version contains in-frame clones alone and is incomplete. The sample has some 120,000 clones, roughly 70% seen once. The CDR3 contains 13 residues. Deletions cut 2 bases from V and 1 base from J, with 7 bases between. The germline V gene encodes CDR1 SGHRS and CDR2 YFSETQ. This sequence was found in a woman aged 35 to 49 in good health and CMV-seropositive. The specimen was PBMCs. The chain employs TRBV5-1 and TRBJ2-7; D may be TRBD1 (6 bases). CDR3 sequence reads: CASSFGQSYEQYF. CDR3 DNA: TGCGCCAGCAGCTTCGGACAGTCCTACGAGCAGTACTTC.